This TCR beta chain was found in a study of blood T cells in healthy people across ages. About the research overall: Capture via template switching afforded approximately one barcoded beta molecule per two T cells. Findings and caveats of the study: There was no known CMV status for donors, so expanded clonotype changes were possibly confounded. Per million T cells, the diversity of TCR beta decreased roughly linearly as age advanced. TCR beta diversity correlated strongly with naive T cell percentage.

This clonotype was detected many times. Its specificity is unknown. Next came a second PCR, run for roughly 6 to 11 cycles, which used a sample-barcoded 5' primer along with a J-beta primer mix. TCRdb reanalysed the 5' RACE reads using MiXCR and keeps one entry per CDR3 protein. The profile shows some 850,000 distinct CDR3 sequences, roughly 24% of them singletons. CDR1 is MNHNS and CDR2 is SASEGT in the germline V gene. V lost 6 bases and J lost 2, with 18 bases in between. The CDR3 length is 16 residues. This sample was shared with a second study, whose subject was T cells of mothers and their children.

The specimen was blood. The receptor's source is a boy aged 5-17 years in good health. The chain couples TRBV6-1 to TRBJ2-3; the D gene is possibly TRBD2 (7 bases). CDR3 loop: CASSPLPGGPTDTQYF. The CDR3 DNA reads as TGTGCCAGCAGCCCACTTCCCGGGGGGCCCACAGATACGCAGTATTTT.